This T cell receptor (beta chain) emerged from a study of blood T cell repertoires in COVID-19. Study-wide context: COVID-19 samples collected from the United States, Italy and Spain covered acute and convalescent phases. The cDNA or gDNA used as material had been derived from T cells, B-cell-depleted T cells, or PBMCs.

The CDR3 is 14 amino acids. The germline CDR1 and CDR2 sequences are MNHNY and SVGAGI (reference sequence). Trimming at V came to 6 bases and at J to 5 bases, leaving 7 bases not matched to a gene. How the authors handled the data: Reference gene primers were amplified, and this amplification served to estimate nucleated cell counts. Here immunoSEQ multiplex PCR was the method, and the copy in TCRdb shows in-frame clones only, minus some. Clone size and V and J calls were adopted from that table, with D and trimming inferred from the DNA. The table records more than 40,000 clones, 65% to 85% of them present only once.

J is TRBJ2-5 and V is TRBV6-6; 9 bases line up with TRBD1. Sequenced input: peripheral blood. This clonotype was obtained from a man in his fifties or sixties with active COVID-19. CDR3 DNA: TGTGCCAGCAGGACAGGGGGTAGAGGCGAGACCCAGTACTTC. This encodes CASRTGGRGETQYF.